One and the same sample provided the 29 T cell receptor beta chains below, sequenced in a study of control samples from healthy donors and cancer patients. Clones were sequenced by immunoSEQ multiplex PCR, and TCRdb holds only the in-frame ones, with some missing. The sample gives over 150,000 clones, 95% to 96% of which show up once; just over 1% is in the top ten. Material: blood. These receptors were obtained from a young woman in good health.

The CDR3 sequence: CASSFSQGAGEQYF. The DNA for the CDR3 is TGTGCCAGCAGCTTCTCACAGGGGGCGGGCGAGCAGTACTTC. The chain couples TRBV7-9 to TRBJ2-7, with 9 bases that match TRBD1. There are 14 residues in the CDR3. Germline V gene data show CDR1 as SEHNR and CDR2 as FQNEAQ (reference sequence). After removal of 3 bases from V and 6 bases from J, the junction contained 6 bases not matched to a gene. The variable domain in full, completed from reference TRBV7-9 and TRBJ2-7, reads DTGVSQNPRHKITKRGQNVTFRCDPISEHNRLYWYRQTLGQGPEFLTYFQNEAQLEKSRLLSDRFSAERPKGSFSTLEIQRTEQGDSAMYLCASSFSQGAGEQYFGPGTRLTVT.

The rearrangement uses TRBV6-1 and TRBJ1-2; D perhaps matches TRBD1 (5 bases). The germline V gene has CDR1 MNHNS and CDR2 SASEGT. Between the trimmed V and J ends, which lost 3 bases and 2 bases, there was a span of 7 bases. CDR3 length equals 13 residues. In nucleotides, the CDR3 is TGTGCCAGCAGTGAGGCAGGGAACTATGGCTACACCTTC. Translated, it gives CASSEAGNYGYTF.

The V and J genes are TRBV24-1 and TRBJ2-1; TRBD2 matches at 10 bases. The J segment lost 4 bases and the V segment lost 0 bases, leaving 26 bases of the junction unmatched. The CDR3 is made up of 24 amino acids. Germline assignment: CDR1 KGHDR and CDR2 SFDVKD. The CDR3 bases are TGTGCCACCAGTGATTTGCCCGACAGGACTTCTAGCGGGGGCCGCTCGGGTAGATACAATGAGCAGTTCTTC. Translating gives CATSDLPDRTSSGGRSGRYNEQFF.

The V gene is TRBV7-9, the J gene TRBJ2-1; tentatively, D is TRBD1 (5 bases). V was pared by 3 bases and J by 8 bases, with 14 bases between. Germline loops: CDR1 SEHNR, CDR2 FQNEAQ (reference sequence). This CDR3 has 14 residues. DNA of the CDR3: TGTGCCAGCAGCTTTCAGGGTGTGGGCCATGAGCAGTTCTTC. Translated, it gives CASSFQGVGHEQFF.

The chain employs TRBV18 and TRBJ1-1; D gene uncertain. Per the germline V gene, CDR1 is KGHSH and CDR2 is LQKENI. Trimming took off 8 bases at V and 7 bases at J, with 11 bases between the two ends. The CDR3 consists of 11 residues. The CDR3 DNA sequence: TGTGCCAGCCGCAGGACGGATGAAGCTTTCTTT. Translating it yields CASRRTDEAFF.

This chain links TRBV5-4 with TRBJ2-1, with TRBD2 matching over 11 bases. The CDR3 has 16 residues. With 4 bases clipped from V and 4 bases from J, the junction kept 7 bases outside the gene matches. Per germline, CDR1 SGHNT and CDR2 YYREEE (reference sequence). The CDR3 DNA is TGTGCCAGCAGCCAATATAGCGGGAGGGTGTACAATGAGCAGTTCTTC. Protein sequence: CASSQYSGRVYNEQFF.

The gene calls are TRBV28 and TRBJ1-5, with 9 positions matching TRBD1. This CDR3 spans 16 amino acids. V was clipped by 5 bases and J by 4 bases; unmatched bases: 9. Germline CDR1 and CDR2: MDHEN and SYDVKM. In DNA, the CDR3 is TGTGCCAGCAGTCCCGGGACAGGGAGGGTTAATCAGCCCCAGCATTTT. This encodes CASSPGTGRVNQPQHF.

The chain employs TRBV28 and TRBJ2-7; the match to TRBD2 covers 8 bases. The CDR3 covers 17 residues. Germline loops: CDR1 MDHEN, CDR2 SYDVKM. The junction had 12 bases not matched to a gene; V was cut back by 5 bases and J by 0 bases. The CDR3 protein is CASSPWGAGDGSYEQYF. Here the CDR3 DNA reads TGTGCCAGCAGTCCTTGGGGAGCGGGAGACGGCTCCTACGAGCAGTACTTC.

V is TRBV6-6 and J is TRBJ2-2; 7 nucleotides match TRBD1. The CDR3 has 15 amino acids. Germline CDR1 reads MNHNY; CDR2 reads SVGAGI (reference sequence). V lost 2 bases to trimming and J lost 0 bases; unmatched junction nucleotides: 0. The CDR3 reads CASSYGTANTGELFF. For the CDR3, the DNA is TGTGCCAGCAGTTACGGGACAGCGAACACCGGGGAGCTGTTTTTT.

V gene TRBV4-1 combines with J gene TRBJ2-6, with a tentative D call TRBD1 (6 bases). The germline V gene encodes CDR1 MGHRA and CDR2 YSYEKL. This CDR3 comprises 18 residues. V was trimmed by 4 bases and J by 0 bases, leaving 16 bases between them. The CDR3 loop reads CASSPSGATNSGANVLTF. In DNA form, the CDR3 reads TGCGCCAGCAGCCCCTCAGGGGCCACCAACTCTGGGGCCAACGTCCTGACTTTC.

This chain joins TRBV3-1 (or the pseudogene TRBV3-2) and TRBJ2-4; tentatively, D is TRBD1 (6 bases). The CDR3 extends over 16 amino acids. In germline, CDR1 is LGHDT, CDR2 YNNKEL (reference sequence). The ends were cut back, 4 bases at V and 2 bases at J, with 15 bases in the middle. The CDR3 region is CASSPRRGQTKNIQYF. Here the CDR3 DNA reads TGTGCCAGCAGCCCGCGTCGCGGACAGACCAAAAACATTCAGTACTTC.

This chain links TRBV5-8 with TRBJ2-5, with D perhaps matching TRBD1 (5 bases). Germline CDR1 SGHTS, CDR2 YDEGEE. Trimming pared 0 bases from V and 5 bases from J, leaving 11 bases between. The CDR3 is made up of 14 amino acids. CDR3 DNA: TGTGCCAGCAGCTTGGAGGCAGGGTGGGAGACCCAGTACTTC. Protein: CASSLEAGWETQYF.

The chain is built from TRBV11-1 and TRBJ2-7; unclear D gene. Germline values: CDR1 SGHAT, CDR2 FQDESV (reference sequence). Deletions cut 1 base from V and 5 bases from J, with 6 bases between. This CDR3 has 12 amino acids. In DNA form, the CDR3 reads TGTGCCAGCAGCTTAGTAATCGACGAGCAGTACTTC. Translated, it gives CASSLVIDEQYF.

The chain combines TRBV5-5 with TRBJ2-7; possibly TRBD2 for D (5 bases). Germline assignment: CDR1 SGHKS and CDR2 YYEKEE (reference sequence). Trimming left V 5 bases short and J 2 bases short, with 11 bases between. The CDR3 covers 13 residues. CDR3 in DNA: TGTGCCAGCAGTTCCCGGGGAACCTACGAGCAGTACTTC. It yields the protein CASSSRGTYEQYF. The variable domain in full, with the rest retrieved from reference TRBV5-5 and TRBJ2-7, is DAGVTQSPTHLIKTRGQQVTLRCSPISGHKSVSWYQQVLGQGPQFIFQYYEKEERGRGNFPDRFSARQFPNYSSELNVNALLLGDSALYLCASSSRGTYEQYFGPGTRLTVT.

The chain has TRBV19 and TRBJ1-5; 7 nucleotides align to TRBD1. Unmatched junction bases numbered 15, after V lost 6 bases and J lost 7 bases. CDR3 length equals 16 residues. Germline values: CDR1 LNHDA, CDR2 SQIVND (reference sequence). This CDR3 is CASRAGGYGDGQPQHF. For the CDR3, the DNA is TGTGCCAGTAGGGCAGGGGGGTATGGGGATGGACAGCCCCAGCATTTT.

The chain has TRBV18 and TRBJ1-2, with D hard to call. The CDR3 totals 13 residues. CDR1 KGHSH and CDR2 LQKENI come from the germline V gene. V was trimmed by 3 bases and J by 7 bases, leaving 12 bases between them. CDR3 sequence: CASSPSELTGYTF. CDR3 nucleotide sequence: TGTGCCAGCTCACCCTCCGAATTGACTGGCTACACCTTC.

The chain joins TRBV27 to TRBJ2-7, with D possibly matching TRBD2 (6 bases). The CDR3 totals 15 residues. Germline values: CDR1 MNHEY, CDR2 SMNVEV (reference sequence). V dropped 3 bases and J dropped 2 bases, with 14 bases sitting between them. The CDR3, as DNA: TGTGCCAGCAGTTTTGAGTTAGCGGCTCCCTACGAGCAGTACTTC. It yields the protein CASSFELAAPYEQYF.

The chain couples TRBV4-1 to TRBJ2-1; 11 nucleotides agree with TRBD2. The CDR3 is 15 residues long. V trimming: 6 bases; J trimming: 3 bases; junction bases outside the gene matches: 4. Germline CDR1 is MGHRA and CDR2 is YSYEKL. The DNA of the CDR3 is TGCGCCAGCAGTAGCGGGGGGGCCCTCTACAATGAGCAGTTCTTC. Its translation: CASSSGGALYNEQFF.

The chain links TRBV18 to TRBJ2-3, with TRBD2 matching 12 bases. The ends lost 2 bases at V and 1 base at J; junction bases unmatched: 7. CDR3 size: 18 residues. The germline CDR1 and CDR2 sequences are KGHSH and LQKENI. Here the CDR3 reads CASSPYGTSGYRTDTQYF. Here the CDR3 DNA reads TGTGCCAGCTCACCATACGGGACTAGCGGGTACCGCACAGATACGCAGTATTTT. The whole variable domain, remainder taken from reference TRBV18 and TRBJ2-3, is NAGVMQNPRHLVRRRGQEARLRCSPMKGHSHVYWYRQLPEEGLKFMVYLQKENIIDESGMPKERFSAEFPKEGPSILRIQQVVRGDSAAYFCASSPYGTSGYRTDTQYFGPGTRLTVL.

The chain joins TRBV27 to TRBJ1-6; no reliable D call. V shed 3 bases and J shed 7 bases, with 16 bases lying between them. This CDR3 has 16 residues. Germline CDR1 is MNHEY and CDR2 is SMNVEV (reference sequence). The CDR3 here is CASSFTSAVGNSPLHF. The CDR3 DNA is TGTGCCAGCAGTTTTACGTCCGCCGTGGGAAATTCACCCCTCCACTTT.

This chain connects TRBV11-2 to TRBJ2-5; 9 bases are a match to TRBD2. V was pared by 1 base and J by 4 bases, with 4 bases of the junction left unmatched. The CDR3 length is 15 residues. Germline V gene sequence: CDR1 SGHAT, CDR2 FQNNGV. The CDR3 bases are TGTGCCAGCAGCTTAGTTGCGGGGGGGCGAGAGACCCAGTACTTC. Residues: CASSLVAGGRETQYF. The full variable domain, rest sourced from reference TRBV11-2 and TRBJ2-5, is EAGVAQSPRYKIIEKRQSVAFWCNPISGHATLYWYQQILGQGPKLLIQFQNNGVVDDSQLPKDRFSAERLKGVDSTLKIQPAKLEDSAVYLCASSLVAGGRETQYFGPGTRLLVL.

This rearrangement joins TRBV6-5 to TRBJ1-1; TRBD1 might be the D (5 bases). The germline gives CDR1 MNHEY, CDR2 SVGAGI. The V end lost 5 bases, the J end lost 5 bases, and 12 bases lay between the germline ends. The CDR3 is 13 residues long. Here the CDR3 reads CASSISGRTEAFF. The DNA for the CDR3 is TGTGCCAGCAGTATCTCAGGGAGAACTGAAGCTTTCTTT.

The V and J genes are TRBV11-2 and TRBJ2-4; TRBD1 might be the D (6 bases). Trimming cost V 6 bases and J 0 bases, with 12 bases left between them. Germline V gives CDR1 SGHAT, CDR2 FQNNGV. CDR3 length: 15 amino acids. The DNA of the CDR3 is TGTGCCAGCAGAAAGGGGGTACTAGCCAAAAACATTCAGTACTTC. The encoded protein is CASRKGVLAKNIQYF.

CDR3 sequence (DNA): TGTGCCAGCACCGAGACGGGACGGAATCAGCCCCAGCATTTT. Its protein is CASTETGRNQPQHF. V and J are TRBV28 and TRBJ1-5, with D possibly being TRBD1 (5 bases). Germline V lookup: CDR1 MDHEN, CDR2 SYDVKM. V was shortened by 7 bases and J by 4 bases, with 14 bases between the two germline ends. The length of the CDR3 is 14 residues.

The chain has TRBV5-1 and TRBJ2-3; 11 nucleotides agree with TRBD2. This CDR3 contains 15 residues. After removal of 4 bases from V and 6 bases from J, the junction contained 7 bases not matched to a gene. The V gene's germline CDR1 is SGHRS and CDR2 YFSETQ. In DNA, the CDR3 is TGCGCCAGCAGCACGTTAGCGGGGGGGCCGGATACGCAGTATTTT. It translates to CASSTLAGGPDTQYF.

This rearrangement joins TRBV5-5 to TRBJ2-1; perhaps TRBD1 as D (6 bases). The V end was cut by 0 bases, the J end by 9 bases, with 10 bases between. In germline, CDR1 is SGHKS, CDR2 YYEKEE (reference sequence). This CDR3 is 13 amino acids long. The CDR3 is CASSLVDRFEQFF. CDR3 sequence (DNA): TGTGCCAGCAGCTTGGTAGACAGGTTTGAGCAGTTCTTC.

CDR3: CSVAGLAGGTDTQYF. In DNA, the CDR3 is TGCAGCGTTGCGGGACTAGCGGGGGGCACAGATACGCAGTATTTT. The V call is TRBV29-1, the J call TRBJ2-3; 14 nucleotides line up with TRBD2. The CDR3 sequence is 15 residues long. Germline-derived CDR1 and CDR2 are SQVTM and ANQGSEA. V lost 4 bases, J lost 1 base, and 1 base stayed unmatched.

The V and J genes are TRBV6-1 and TRBJ2-3; TRBD2 matches at 10 bases. In germline, CDR1 is MNHNS, CDR2 SASEGT. This CDR3 has 15 amino acids. V lost 3 bases to trimming and J lost 4 bases; unmatched junction nucleotides: 4. CDR3 nucleotides: TGTGCCAGCAGTGATTCTAGCGGGAGTCCAGATACGCAGTATTTT. Protein sequence: CASSDSSGSPDTQYF.

The V and J genes are TRBV10-3 and TRBJ2-2; 7 bases agree with TRBD2. This CDR3 spans 14 amino acids. V shed 3 bases and J 7 bases; nucleotides not matched to a gene: 5. Germline V CDR1 and CDR2: ENHRY, SYGVKD. CDR3 nucleotides: TGTGCCATCAGTGATGTGGGAGGGGACGGGGAGCTGTTTTTT. This gives the protein CAISDVGGDGELFF.